The 16 T cell receptor beta chains presented below share a single source sample, sequenced in a study of T cells in localized non-small cell lung cancer. Clones were sequenced by immunoSEQ multiplex PCR, and TCRdb holds only the in-frame ones, with some missing. The data show 70,000 to 75,000 clones, approximately 88% seen once. Source: peripheral blood, taken before any cancer treatment. Every receptor here comes from an older female donor with stage I lung adenocarcinoma.

The chain employs TRBV18 and TRBJ2-5; the D call may be TRBD1 or TRBD2 (7 bases each). The CDR3 sequence is 17 residues long. V gave up 2 bases and J gave up 1 base, with 17 bases separating them. CDR1 is KGHSH, CDR2 LQKENI, per germline. Here the CDR3 reads CASSPFFRGGPQETQYF. The CDR3 nucleotides read TGTGCCAGCTCACCATTTTTCAGGGGGGGTCCCCAAGAGACCCAGTACTTC.

This chain links TRBV4-3 with TRBJ1-2; 7 nucleotides align to TRBD1. CDR3 length: 13 amino acids. V trimming: 4 bases; J trimming: 1 base; junction bases outside the gene matches: 0. CDR1 is LGHNA, CDR2 YSLEER, per germline. The CDR3 is CASSRDSNYGYTF. In DNA form, the CDR3 reads TGCGCCAGCAGCCGGGACAGTAACTATGGCTACACCTTC.

The V and J genes are TRBV18 and TRBJ1-2; D remains unclear. The V end lost 2 bases, the J end lost 1 base, and 8 bases lay between the germline ends. Germline CDR1 and CDR2: KGHSH and LQKENI. The CDR3 consists of 14 residues. The CDR3 DNA sequence: TGTGCCAGCTCACCAGATCCCCATAACTATGGCTACACCTTC. Its translation is CASSPDPHNYGYTF.

The V call is TRBV10-3, the J call TRBJ1-5; D remains ambiguous. Germline V gene sequence: CDR1 ENHRY, CDR2 SYGVKD. This CDR3 is 16 amino acids long. Trimming took off 0 bases at V and 0 bases at J, with 9 bases between the two ends. CDR3 sequence reads: CAISESSGNSNQPQHF. The CDR3 coding sequence is TGTGCCATCAGTGAGTCGTCAGGCAATAGCAATCAGCCCCAGCATTTT.

The chain employs TRBV11-1 and TRBJ1-1; a possible D gene is TRBD1 (5 bases). V lost 2 bases and J lost 1, with 14 bases in between. The length of the CDR3 is 16 residues. Per the germline V gene, CDR1 is SGHAT and CDR2 is FQDESV (reference sequence). The CDR3 protein is CASSLRWGRTNTEAFF. DNA for the CDR3: TGTGCCAGCAGCTTAAGGTGGGGCAGGACGAACACTGAAGCTTTCTTT.

V usage is TRBV4-3 and J usage is TRBJ2-5; 9 bases map to TRBD1. The CDR3 is made up of 14 amino acids. The ends lost 5 bases at V and 5 bases at J; junction bases unmatched: 6. Germline V gene sequence: CDR1 LGHNA, CDR2 YSLEER. This CDR3 reads CASSNGQGSETQYF. The CDR3 coding sequence is TGCGCCAGCAGCAACGGACAGGGGAGCGAGACCCAGTACTTC.

The chain combines TRBV9 with TRBJ2-5; 11 bases line up with TRBD2. The CDR3 is 17 residues long. CDR1 is SGDLS, CDR2 YYNGEE, per germline. J gave up 4 bases and V 0 bases, and 8 bases lay outside the gene matches. The chain's CDR3 is CASSVGSGGAFIETQYF. In nucleotides, the CDR3 is TGTGCCAGCAGCGTAGGTAGCGGGGGGGCTTTTATAGAGACCCAGTACTTC.

V gene TRBV7-2 combines with J gene TRBJ2-3, with 8 positions matching TRBD2. Trimming removed 4 bases from V and 4 bases from J; junction bases left unmatched: 10. Germline V gene sequence: CDR1 SGHTA, CDR2 FQGNSA. The CDR3 has 16 amino acids. The CDR3 nucleotides read TGTGCCAGCAGCTCTCAACTAGCGGTTACTTCAGATACGCAGTATTTT. It is translated as CASSSQLAVTSDTQYF.

The genes are TRBV11-2 and TRBJ1-1; 8 bases map to TRBD1. The CDR3 runs to 17 residues. Germline V gives CDR1 SGHAT, CDR2 FQNNGV. The junction had 14 bases not matched to a gene; V was cut back by 4 bases and J by 4 bases. CDR3 sequence: CASSSSVGQGGSTEAFF. The CDR3 nucleotides read TGTGCCAGCAGCTCCTCGGTAGGACAGGGTGGATCCACTGAAGCTTTCTTT.

This clone has just one count. The CDR3 coding sequence is TGTGCCAGCACCTCGCTGCAAACAGGGAAGTGGCAGCCCCAGCATTTT. This encodes CASTSLQTGKWQPQHF. The chain recombines TRBV7-9 with TRBJ1-5, with D possibly matching TRBD1 (6 bases). Deletions cut 7 bases from V and 7 bases from J, with 23 bases between. This CDR3 is built from 16 residues. Germline CDR1 and CDR2: SEHNR and FQNEAQ (reference sequence).

The V and J genes are TRBV2 and TRBJ1-5; 8 bases align to TRBD1. Germline CDR1 is SNHLY and CDR2 is FYNNEI. This CDR3 has 15 residues. With V trimmed by 7 bases and J by 4 bases, 9 bases remained unmatched. DNA of the CDR3: TGTGCCAGCAAAGGACAGGGCCCGAGGAATCAGCCCCAGCATTTT. Its translation: CASKGQGPRNQPQHF. Complete variable domain (other parts from reference TRBV2 and TRBJ1-5): EPEVTQTPSHQVTQMGQEVILRCVPISNHLYFYWYRQILGQKVEFLVSFYNNEISEKSEIFDDQFSVERPDGSNFTLKIRSTKLEDSAMYFCASKGQGPRNQPQHFGDGTRLSIL.

V and J are TRBV28 and TRBJ2-7; no reliable D call. The CDR3 runs to 11 residues. The V end was cut by 3 bases, the J end by 6 bases, with 6 bases between. Germline V gene lookup returns CDR1 MDHEN and CDR2 SYDVKM. CDR3 sequence reads: CASSFEGEQYF. CDR3 bases: TGTGCCAGCAGTTTCGAAGGCGAGCAGTACTTC. The full variable domain, completed using reference TRBV28 and TRBJ2-7, is DVKVTQSSRYLVKRTGEKVFLECVQDMDHENMFWYRQDPGLGLRLIYFSYDVKMKEKGDIPEGYSVSREKKERFSLILESASTNQTSMYLCASSFEGEQYFGPGTRLTVT.

The chain has TRBV2 and TRBJ1-2; unclear D gene. Germline CDR1 SNHLY, CDR2 FYNNEI. The CDR3 consists of 16 residues. Trimming pared 3 bases from V and 0 bases from J, leaving 14 bases between. The CDR3 protein is CASSESGPDTNYGYTF. The CDR3 region has the DNA TGTGCCAGCAGTGAGAGCGGGCCCGATACTAACTATGGCTACACCTTC.

The CDR3 nucleotides read TGTGCCAGCATGGTCGGAATGAGCACAGATACGCAGTATTTT. Translated, it gives CASMVGMSTDTQYF. This chain joins TRBV28 and TRBJ2-3; no clear D gene. Trimming pared 7 bases from V and 0 bases from J, leaving 11 bases between. The germline V gene has CDR1 MDHEN and CDR2 SYDVKM. The CDR3 spans 14 residues.

This chain connects TRBV28 to TRBJ2-5; weak D call: TRBD1 (5 bases). V lost 5 bases and J 3 bases, leaving 19 bases between the germline ends. CDR1 and CDR2 (germline): MDHEN, SYDVKM. CDR3 length: 16 residues. The CDR3 DNA reads TGTGCCAGCAGTACAGCATTTTTGGACATTAAAGAGACCCAGTACTTC. Translating gives CASSTAFLDIKETQYF.

The chain is built from TRBV5-6 and TRBJ2-2; weak D call: TRBD2 (5 bases). The CDR3 has 16 amino acids. Germline CDR1 is SGHDT and CDR2 is YYEEEE. The V end was cut by 3 bases, the J end by 4 bases, with 16 bases between. The CDR3 DNA sequence: TGTGCCAGCAGCTCAAGACTACTACGGGGCACCGGGGAGCTGTTTTTT. Translated, it gives CASSSRLLRGTGELFF.